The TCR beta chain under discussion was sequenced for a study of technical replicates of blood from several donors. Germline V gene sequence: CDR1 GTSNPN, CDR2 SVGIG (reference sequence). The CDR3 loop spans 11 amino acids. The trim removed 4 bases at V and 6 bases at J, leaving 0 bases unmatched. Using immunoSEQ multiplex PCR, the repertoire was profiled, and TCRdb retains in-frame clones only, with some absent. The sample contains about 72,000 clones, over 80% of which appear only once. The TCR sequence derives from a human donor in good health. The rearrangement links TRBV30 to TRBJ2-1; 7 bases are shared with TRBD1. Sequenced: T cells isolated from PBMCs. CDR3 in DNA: TGTGCCTGGACAGGGGGCAATGAGCAGTTCTTC. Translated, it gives CAWTGGNEQFF.